These T cell receptor beta chains were read from a single sample in a study of blood T cell repertoires in COVID-19. Here immunoSEQ multiplex PCR was the method, and the copy in TCRdb shows in-frame clones only, minus some. This table has about 38,000 clones, 75% to 90% appearing once. The sample was peripheral blood. The origin of the receptors is a middle-aged man with active or convalescent COVID-19. Each CDR3 is given with its conserved first and last residue. A D gene is named only where the DNA matches it firmly. The size of a clone is reported for some rows only, either as once, few or many, or as a class for expanded clones.

abundance	v_gene	j_gene	d_gene	CDR3aa	CDR3nt
few	TRBV11-2	TRBJ2-7	-	CASSLLGYGGDEQYF	TGTGCCAGCAGCTTATTGGGCTACGGGGGAGACGAGCAGTACTTC
once	TRBV14	TRBJ2-1	-	CASSQDWVRDEQFF	TGTGCCAGCAGCCAAGATTGGGTCAGGGATGAGCAGTTCTTC
-	TRBV11-2	TRBJ1-2	TRBD1	CASSSEQGATNYGYTF	TGTGCCAGCAGCTCAGAACAGGGGGCCACTAACTATGGCTACACCTTC
-	TRBV13	TRBJ2-3	-	CASSLAFTDTQYF	TGTGCCAGCAGCCTAGCCTTCACAGATACGCAGTATTTT
-	TRBV5-1	TRBJ1-2	TRBD1	CASSSDRGLSILGYTF	TGCGCCAGCAGCTCTGACAGGGGCTTGAGCATTCTTGGCTACACCTTC
-	TRBV27	TRBJ1-5	-	CASSLRTAQPQHF	TGTGCCAGCAGTTTAAGAACTGCCCAGCCCCAGCATTTT
-	TRBV9	TRBJ2-3	TRBD1	CASSVDRGTDTQYF	TGTGCCAGCAGCGTGGACAGGGGGACAGATACGCAGTATTTT
-	TRBV29-1	TRBJ2-6	-	CSVDKSGANVLTF	TGCAGCGTTGATAAATCCGGGGCCAACGTCCTGACTTTC
-	TRBV21-1	TRBJ1-6	-	CASSKVSRGSHNSPLHF	TGTGCCAGCAGCAAAGTGTCCAGGGGGTCTCATAATTCACCCCTCCACTTT
-	TRBV28	TRBJ1-1	TRBD1	CASSAGTGVHTEAFF	TGTGCCAGCAGTGCCGGGACAGGAGTACACACTGAAGCTTTCTTT
-	TRBV6-1	TRBJ2-7	TRBD1	CASSDYRGVTEQYF	TGTGCCAGCAGTGATTACAGGGGAGTGACCGAGCAGTACTTC
-	TRBV6-1	TRBJ2-1	-	CASSEAGLEQFF	TGTGCCAGCAGTGAAGCGGGACTTGAGCAGTTCTTC
-	TRBV27	TRBJ1-2	-	CASTSRGIPTSGYTF	TGTGCCAGCACCTCGCGAGGGATCCCTACTTCTGGCTACACCTTC
-	TRBV19	TRBJ1-6	-	CASTYGPGENSPLHF	TGTGCCAGTACCTACGGGCCAGGGGAGAATTCACCCCTCCACTTT
-	TRBV6-2/TRBV6-3	TRBJ2-5	-	CASSYRGTEETQYF	TGTGCCAGCAGTTACCGGGGAACCGAAGAGACCCAGTACTTC
-	TRBV19	TRBJ2-1	TRBD2	CASSFGLAGNEQFF	TGTGCCAGTAGCTTCGGACTAGCAGGGAATGAGCAGTTCTTC
-	TRBV19	TRBJ1-4	-	CASSAELREKLFF	TGTGCCAGTAGTGCCGAACTCAGGGAAAAACTGTTTTTT
-	TRBV10-1	TRBJ2-7	TRBD1	CASATGTGFYEQYF	TGCGCCAGCGCCACCGGGACAGGGTTCTACGAGCAGTACTTC
-	TRBV5-1	TRBJ2-1	TRBD2	CASSSELAASYNEQFF	TGCGCCAGCAGTTCTGAACTAGCGGCCTCCTACAATGAGCAGTTCTTC
-	TRBV5-1	TRBJ1-5	-	CASSRDVGLEPQHF	TGCGCCAGCAGCCGGGACGTCGGACTAGAGCCCCAGCATTTT
-	TRBV7-3	TRBJ2-2	-	CASSQGRNTGELFF	TGTGCCAGCAGCCAGGGTAGGAACACCGGGGAGCTGTTTTTT
-	TRBV20-1	TRBJ1-3	-	CSASISHGAGNTIYF	TGCAGTGCTAGTATCTCCCACGGGGCTGGAAACACCATATATTTT
-	TRBV13	TRBJ1-2	-	CASSLTSEYGYTF	TGTGCCAGCAGCTTAACGAGCGAGTACGGCTACACCTTC